This T cell receptor beta chain stems from a study of regulatory T cells in long-lasting Graves disease. To make TCR beta libraries, researchers used iRepertoire HTBI primers and Arm-PCR of CDR3 regions. MiXCR, applied by TCRdb to the multiplex PCR reads, yields one record per CDR3 protein. The sample records about 350,000 distinct CDR3 sequences, 15% to 20% being singletons. General study points: Lower TCR diversity was seen in persistent Graves' patients than in newly diagnosed ones.

Time point in this sample: newly diagnosed GD, antithyroid drugs for less than 3 months. RNA from PBMCs was the source of the TCR library. Ten or more counts support this clonotype. Antigen unknown. These data are also associated with another study on T cells in Graves' hyperthyroidism and ophthalmopathy. This second study says: The HTBI primer set drove a first-round RT-PCR of the TCR CDR3.

This receptor was identified in a man aged 35-49 years with Graves disease. Sequenced here: peripheral blood mononuclear cells (PBMCs), sampled at new diagnosis, from a patient treated with antithyroid drugs.

The CDR3, as DNA: TGTGCCAGCAGCCAAGATATCACGGGGGGCTACGAGCAGTACTTC. Amino acid sequence: CASSQDITGGYEQYF. The chain combines TRBV4-2 with TRBJ2-7, with 7 bases matching TRBD2. V shed 0 bases, J shed 3 bases, and the junction held 5 bases outside the gene matches. Germline V gives CDR1 LGHNA, CDR2 YNFKEQ. This CDR3 comprises 15 residues.